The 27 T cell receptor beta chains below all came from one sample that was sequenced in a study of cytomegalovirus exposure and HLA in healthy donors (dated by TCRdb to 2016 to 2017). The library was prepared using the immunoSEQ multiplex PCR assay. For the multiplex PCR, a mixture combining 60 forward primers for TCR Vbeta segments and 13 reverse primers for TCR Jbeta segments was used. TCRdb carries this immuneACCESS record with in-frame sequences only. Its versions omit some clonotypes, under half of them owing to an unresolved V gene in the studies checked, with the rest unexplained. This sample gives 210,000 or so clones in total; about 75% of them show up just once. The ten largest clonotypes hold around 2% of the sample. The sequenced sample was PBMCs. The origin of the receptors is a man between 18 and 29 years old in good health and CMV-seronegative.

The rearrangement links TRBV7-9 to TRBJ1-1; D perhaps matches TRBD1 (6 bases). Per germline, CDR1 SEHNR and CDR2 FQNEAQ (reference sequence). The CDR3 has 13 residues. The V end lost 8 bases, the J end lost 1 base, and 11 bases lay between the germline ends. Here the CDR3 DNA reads TGTGCCAGCCTTGGGACACCGAACACTGAAGCTTTCTTT. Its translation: CASLGTPNTEAFF.

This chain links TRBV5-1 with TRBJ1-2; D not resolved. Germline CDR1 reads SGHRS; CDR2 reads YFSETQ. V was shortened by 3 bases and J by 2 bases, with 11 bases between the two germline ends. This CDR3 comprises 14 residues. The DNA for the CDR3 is TGCGCCAGCAGCTCCACAGTTTCAAACTATGGCTACACCTTC. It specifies CASSSTVSNYGYTF.

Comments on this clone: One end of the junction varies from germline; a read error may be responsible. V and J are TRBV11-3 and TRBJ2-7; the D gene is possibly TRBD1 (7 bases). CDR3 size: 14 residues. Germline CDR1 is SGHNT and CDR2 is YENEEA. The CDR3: CASSPRDSAYGQYF. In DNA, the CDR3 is TGTGCCAGCAGCCCGCGGGACAGTGCCTACGGGCAGTACTTC.

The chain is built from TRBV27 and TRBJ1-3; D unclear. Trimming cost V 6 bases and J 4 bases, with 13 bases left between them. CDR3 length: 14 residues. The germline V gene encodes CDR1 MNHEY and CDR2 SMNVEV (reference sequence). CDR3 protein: CASSPAGRGNTIYF. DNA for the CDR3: TGTGCCAGCAGCCCCGCCGGTCGGGGAAACACCATATATTTT.

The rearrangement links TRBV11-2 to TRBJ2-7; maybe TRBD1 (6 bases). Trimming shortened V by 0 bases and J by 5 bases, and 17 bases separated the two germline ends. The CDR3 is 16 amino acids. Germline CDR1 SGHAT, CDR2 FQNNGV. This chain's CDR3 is CASSLDLVGARHEQYF. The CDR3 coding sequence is TGTGCCAGCAGCTTAGACCTCGTGGGGGCGAGGCACGAGCAGTACTTC.

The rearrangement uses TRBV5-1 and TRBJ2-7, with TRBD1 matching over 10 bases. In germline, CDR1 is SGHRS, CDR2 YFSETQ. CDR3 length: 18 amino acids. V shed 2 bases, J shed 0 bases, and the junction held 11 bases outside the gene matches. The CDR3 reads CASSLRQGAGSSSYEQYF. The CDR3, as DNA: TGCGCCAGCAGCTTACGACAGGGGGCCGGCTCGAGCTCCTACGAGCAGTACTTC.

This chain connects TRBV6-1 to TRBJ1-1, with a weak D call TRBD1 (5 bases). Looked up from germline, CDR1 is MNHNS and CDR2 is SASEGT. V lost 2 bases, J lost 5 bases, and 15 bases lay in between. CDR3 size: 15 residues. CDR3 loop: CASSEKEGAGTEAFF. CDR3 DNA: TGTGCCAGCAGTGAAAAGGAAGGGGCGGGGACTGAAGCTTTCTTT.

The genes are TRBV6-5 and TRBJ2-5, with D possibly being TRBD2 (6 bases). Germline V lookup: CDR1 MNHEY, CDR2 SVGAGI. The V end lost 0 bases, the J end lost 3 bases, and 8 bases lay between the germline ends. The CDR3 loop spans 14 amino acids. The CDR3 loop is CASSYSEGKETQYF. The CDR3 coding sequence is TGTGCCAGCAGTTACTCGGAGGGTAAAGAGACCCAGTACTTC.

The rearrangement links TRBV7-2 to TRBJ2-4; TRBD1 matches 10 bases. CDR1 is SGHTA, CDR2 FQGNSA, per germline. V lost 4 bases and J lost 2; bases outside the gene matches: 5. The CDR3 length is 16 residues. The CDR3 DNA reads TGTGCCAGCAGCTCTAGACAGGGGGCGACCAAAAACATTCAGTACTTC. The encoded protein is CASSSRQGATKNIQYF.

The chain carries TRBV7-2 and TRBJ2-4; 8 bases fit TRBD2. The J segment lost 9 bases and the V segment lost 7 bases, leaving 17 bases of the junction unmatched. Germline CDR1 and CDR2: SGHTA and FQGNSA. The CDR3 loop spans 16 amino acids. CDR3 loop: CASTPYIGGGPGIQYF. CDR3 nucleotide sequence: TGTGCCAGCACTCCTTATATCGGCGGGGGGCCAGGCATTCAGTACTTC.

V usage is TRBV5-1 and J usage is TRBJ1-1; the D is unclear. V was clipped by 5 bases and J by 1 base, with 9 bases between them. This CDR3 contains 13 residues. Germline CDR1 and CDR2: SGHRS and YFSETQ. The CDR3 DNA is TGCGCCAGCAGTTCCGGGTCGAACACTGAAGCTTTCTTT. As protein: CASSSGSNTEAFF.

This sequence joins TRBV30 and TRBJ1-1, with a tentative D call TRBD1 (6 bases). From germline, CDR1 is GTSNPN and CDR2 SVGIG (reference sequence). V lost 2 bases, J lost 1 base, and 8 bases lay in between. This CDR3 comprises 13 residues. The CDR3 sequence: CAWSRGGNTEAFF. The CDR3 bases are TGTGCCTGGAGTAGGGGGGGGAACACTGAAGCTTTCTTT.

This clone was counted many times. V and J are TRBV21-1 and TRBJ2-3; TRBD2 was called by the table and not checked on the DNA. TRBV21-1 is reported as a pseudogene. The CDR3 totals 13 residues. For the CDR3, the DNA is TGTGCCAGCCGGCGGAGCCGCACAGATACGCAGTATTTT. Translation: CASRRSRTDTQYF.

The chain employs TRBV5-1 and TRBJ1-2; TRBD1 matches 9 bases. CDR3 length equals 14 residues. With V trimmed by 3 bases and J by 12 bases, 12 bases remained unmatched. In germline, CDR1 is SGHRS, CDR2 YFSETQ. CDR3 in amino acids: CASSSSPGTGRDTF. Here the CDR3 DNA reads TGCGCCAGCAGCTCGAGTCCCGGGACAGGGCGCGACACCTTC.

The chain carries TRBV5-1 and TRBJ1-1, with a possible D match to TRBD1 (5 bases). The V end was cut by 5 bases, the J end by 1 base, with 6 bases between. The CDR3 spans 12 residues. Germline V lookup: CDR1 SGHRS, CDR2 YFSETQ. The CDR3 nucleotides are TGCGCCAGCAGGACAGAGAACACTGAAGCTTTCTTT. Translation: CASRTENTEAFF. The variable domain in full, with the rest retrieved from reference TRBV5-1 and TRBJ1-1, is KAGVTQTPRYLIKTRGQQVTLSCSPISGHRSVSWYQQTPGQGLQFLFEYFSETQRNKGNFPGRFSGRQFSNSRSEMNVSTLELGDSALYLCASRTENTEAFFGQGTRLTVV.

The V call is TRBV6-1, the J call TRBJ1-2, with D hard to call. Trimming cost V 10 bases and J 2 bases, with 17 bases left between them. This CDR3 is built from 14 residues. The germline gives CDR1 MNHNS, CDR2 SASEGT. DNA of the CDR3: TGTGCCACCTCCGGGGTCAGCTCCAACTATGGCTACACCTTC. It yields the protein CATSGVSSNYGYTF.

CDR3 in DNA: TGTGCCAGCAGCCAAAGAACTAGCGGGAGCTGGTCAGATACGCAGTATTTT. Protein: CASSQRTSGSWSDTQYF. V gene TRBV14 combines with J gene TRBJ2-3; 11 bases match TRBD2. CDR3 length equals 17 residues. Per the germline V gene, CDR1 is SGHDN and CDR2 is FVKESK. The trim removed 2 bases at V and 4 bases at J, leaving 8 bases unmatched.

The DNA for the CDR3 is TGCAGTGCTAGCAGTCAGACTGAAGCTTTCTTT. Its protein is CSASSQTEAFF. The chain carries TRBV20-1 and TRBJ1-1; D remains unclear. There are 11 residues in the CDR3. Trimming stripped 3 bases from V and 5 bases from J, with 7 bases between. Germline V lookup: CDR1 DFQATT, CDR2 SNEGSKA (reference sequence).

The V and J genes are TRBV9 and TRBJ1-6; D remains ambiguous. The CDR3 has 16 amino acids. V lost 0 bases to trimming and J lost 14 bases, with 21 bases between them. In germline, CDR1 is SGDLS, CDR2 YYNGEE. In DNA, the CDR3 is TGTGCCAGCAGCGTAGATATGTGGATAGCCCCTCGGGCCCTCCACTTT. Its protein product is CASSVDMWIAPRALHF.

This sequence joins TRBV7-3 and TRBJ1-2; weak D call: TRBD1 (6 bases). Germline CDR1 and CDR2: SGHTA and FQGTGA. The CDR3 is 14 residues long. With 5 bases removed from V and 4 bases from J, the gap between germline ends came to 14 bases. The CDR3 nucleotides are TGTGCCAGCAGCCCGGGCCAGGGGCGCTATGGCTACACCTTC. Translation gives CASSPGQGRYGYTF.

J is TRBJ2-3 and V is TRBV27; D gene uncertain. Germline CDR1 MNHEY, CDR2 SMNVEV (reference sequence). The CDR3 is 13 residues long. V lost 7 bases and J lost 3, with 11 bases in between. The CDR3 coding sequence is TGTGCCAGCATGCGCGTCTTGACAGATACGCAGTATTTT. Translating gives CASMRVLTDTQYF.

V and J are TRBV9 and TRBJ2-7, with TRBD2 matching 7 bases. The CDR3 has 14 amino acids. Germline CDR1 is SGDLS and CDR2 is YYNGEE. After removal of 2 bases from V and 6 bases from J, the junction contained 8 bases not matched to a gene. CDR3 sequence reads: CASSVGSGIREQYF. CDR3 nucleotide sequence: TGTGCCAGCAGCGTCGGAAGCGGGATCCGCGAGCAGTACTTC.

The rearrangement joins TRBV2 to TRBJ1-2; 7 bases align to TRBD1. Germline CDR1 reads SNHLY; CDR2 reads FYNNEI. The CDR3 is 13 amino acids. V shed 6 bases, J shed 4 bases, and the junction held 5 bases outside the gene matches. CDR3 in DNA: TGTGCCAGCAGGGGACAGACCGTCTATGGCTACACCTTC. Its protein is CASRGQTVYGYTF.

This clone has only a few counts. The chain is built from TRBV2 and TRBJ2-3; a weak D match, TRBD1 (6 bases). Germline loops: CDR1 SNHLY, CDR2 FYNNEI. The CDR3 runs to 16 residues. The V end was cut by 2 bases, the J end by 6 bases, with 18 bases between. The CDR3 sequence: CASSESSQGSVDTQYF. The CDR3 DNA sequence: TGTGCCAGCAGTGAATCCAGCCAGGGGAGTGTTGATACGCAGTATTTT.

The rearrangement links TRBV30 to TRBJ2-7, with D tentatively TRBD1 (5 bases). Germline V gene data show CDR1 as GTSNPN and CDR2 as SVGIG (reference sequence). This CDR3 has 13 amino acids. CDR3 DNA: TGTGCATGGGCCCAGGGCCTAGGATACGAGCAGTACTTC. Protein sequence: CAWAQGLGYEQYF.

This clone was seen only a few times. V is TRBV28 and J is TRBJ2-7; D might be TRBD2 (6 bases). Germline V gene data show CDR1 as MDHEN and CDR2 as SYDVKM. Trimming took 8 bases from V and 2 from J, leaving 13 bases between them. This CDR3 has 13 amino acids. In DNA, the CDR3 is TGTGCCAGCTGTGGGAGACTAGCCTACGAGCAGTACTTC. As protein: CASCGRLAYEQYF.

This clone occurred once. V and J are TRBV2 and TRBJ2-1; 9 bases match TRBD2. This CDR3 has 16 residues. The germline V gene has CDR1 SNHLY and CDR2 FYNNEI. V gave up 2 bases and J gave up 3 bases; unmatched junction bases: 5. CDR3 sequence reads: CASSEHLSGSYNEQFF. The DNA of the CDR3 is TGTGCCAGCAGTGAACATCTTAGCGGGAGCTACAATGAGCAGTTCTTC.